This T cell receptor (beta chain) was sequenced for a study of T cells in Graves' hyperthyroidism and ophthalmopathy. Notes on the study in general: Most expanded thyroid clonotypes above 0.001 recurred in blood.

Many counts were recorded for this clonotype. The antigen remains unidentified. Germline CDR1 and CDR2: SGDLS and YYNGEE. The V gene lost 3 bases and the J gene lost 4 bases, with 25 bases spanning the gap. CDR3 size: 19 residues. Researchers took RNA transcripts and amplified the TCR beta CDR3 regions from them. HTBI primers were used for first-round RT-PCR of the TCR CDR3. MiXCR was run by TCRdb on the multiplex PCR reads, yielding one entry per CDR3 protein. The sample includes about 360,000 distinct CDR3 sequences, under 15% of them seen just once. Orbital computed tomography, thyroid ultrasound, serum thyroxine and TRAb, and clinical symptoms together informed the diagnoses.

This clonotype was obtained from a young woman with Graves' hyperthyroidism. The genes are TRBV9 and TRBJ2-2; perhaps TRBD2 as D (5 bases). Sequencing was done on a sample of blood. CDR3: CASSGLPLPRFEGTGELFF. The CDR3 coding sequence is TGTGCCAGCAGCGGTTTACCCTTACCACGGTTTGAGGGCACCGGGGAGCTGTTTTTT.